This T cell receptor beta chain came from a study of identical twins. V lost 3 bases and J 9 bases, leaving 22 bases between the germline ends. Germline CDR1 and CDR2: LGHDT and YNNKEL (reference sequence). The CDR3 spans 16 residues. General study results and limits: High-abundance cord blood beta clonotypes had fewer insertions; memory repertoires showed none.

This clonotype was detected only a few times. Its specificity is unknown. A universal primer site was created by template switching, with the cDNA bearing unique molecular identifiers. Each CDR3 protein gets one entry after TCRdb re-called the 5' RACE reads with MiXCR. This sample yields roughly 770,000 distinct CDR3 sequences, of which about 20% are seen a single time; 10% to 15% belongs to the top ten. This same sample was also part of a study on T cells expressing NK-cell markers. That report adds: In about 6 donors, dominant CD3+CD56+NKG2C+ clonotypes ranked among the top 10 CD8+ clonotypes. Whether expanded NKG2C-expressing T cell clones recognize HCMV is unknown.

This TCR was recovered from a woman under 30 in good health. The chain carries TRBV3-1 and TRBJ2-3, with D possibly TRBD2 on 6 matching bases. The source material was PBMCs. CDR3 DNA sequence: TGTGCCAGCAGCCAGCCGACTAGTCAGGAATGGTGGACGCAGTATTTT. Translation gives CASSQPTSQEWWTQYF.